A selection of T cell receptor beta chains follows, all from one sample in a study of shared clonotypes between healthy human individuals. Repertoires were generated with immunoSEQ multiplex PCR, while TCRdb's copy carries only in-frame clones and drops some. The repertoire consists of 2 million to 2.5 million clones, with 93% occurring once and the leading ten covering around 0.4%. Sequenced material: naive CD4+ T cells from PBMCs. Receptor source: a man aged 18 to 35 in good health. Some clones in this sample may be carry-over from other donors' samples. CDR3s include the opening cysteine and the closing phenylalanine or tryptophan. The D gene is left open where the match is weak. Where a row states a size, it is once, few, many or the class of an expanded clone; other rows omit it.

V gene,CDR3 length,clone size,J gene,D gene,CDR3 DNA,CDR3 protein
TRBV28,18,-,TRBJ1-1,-,TGTGCCAGCAGTCCACTCACAGACCGTTTCTCGGTGAACACTGAAGCTTTCTTT,CASSPLTDRFSVNTEAFF
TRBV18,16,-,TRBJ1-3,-,TGTGCCAGCTCACCAGGGCCCTTCCTAGCTGGAAACACCATATATTTT,CASSPGPFLAGNTIYF
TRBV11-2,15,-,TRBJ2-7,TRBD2,TGTGCCAGCAGCTTAGGTCCGGCGGGGGCCTACGAGCAGTACTTC,CASSLGPAGAYEQYF
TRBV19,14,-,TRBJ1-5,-,TGTGCCAGTAGTATTTGGAGGGTGGGTCAGCCCCAGCATTTT,CASSIWRVGQPQHF
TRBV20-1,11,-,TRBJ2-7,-,TGCAGTGCTATAGGGACCTACGAGCAGTACTTC,CSAIGTYEQYF
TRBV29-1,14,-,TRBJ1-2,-,TGCAGCGTTGAAGATCAAGAGGCTGGACACGGCTACACCTTC,CSVEDQEAGHGYTF
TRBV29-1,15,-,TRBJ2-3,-,TGCAGCGTTGAAGGCCCGATGGGGAGCACAGATACGCAGTATTTT,CSVEGPMGSTDTQYF
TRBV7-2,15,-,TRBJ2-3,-,TGTGCCAGCAGCTTAGAGGGGTTTAGCACAGATACGCAGTATTTT,CASSLEGFSTDTQYF
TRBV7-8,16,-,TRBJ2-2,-,TGTGCCAGCAGCAGGGGGAGGACGGCGAACACCGGGGAGCTGTTTTTT,CASSRGRTANTGELFF
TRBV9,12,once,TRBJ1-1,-,TGTGCCAGCAGCGGTTCGAACACTGAAGCTTTCTTT,CASSGSNTEAFF
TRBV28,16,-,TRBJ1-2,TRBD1,TGTGCCAGCAGTTTATTGGGGACAGGGGGTATCTATGGCTACACCTTC,CASSLLGTGGIYGYTF
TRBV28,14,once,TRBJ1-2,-,TGTGCCAGCAGTTTAACCCCGCCTCCTCGTTCCCTCACCTTC,CASSLTPPPRSLTF
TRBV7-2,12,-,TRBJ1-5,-,TGTGCCAGCAGCTTACTCAATCAGCCCCAGCATTTT,CASSLLNQPQHF
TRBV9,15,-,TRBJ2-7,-,TGTGCCAGCAGCGTAGAAGCGGCCCTCTCCTACGAGCAGTACTTC,CASSVEAALSYEQYF
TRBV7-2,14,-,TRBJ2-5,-,TGTGCCAGCAGCTTTGACCCTGGACCATGGGAGCAGTACTTC,CASSFDPGPWEQYF
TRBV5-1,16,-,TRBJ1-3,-,TGCGCCAGCAGCTTGACCCCCGGCGAATTGGTAAACACCATATATTTT,CASSLTPGELVNTIYF
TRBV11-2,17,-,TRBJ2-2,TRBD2,TGTGCCAGCAGCCCGTTACTAGCGGACCGGGCCACCGGGGAGCTGTTTTTT,CASSPLLADRATGELFF
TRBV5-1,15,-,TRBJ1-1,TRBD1,TGCGCCAGCAGCTACCGACAGGGGAGGAACACTGAAGCTTTCTTT,CASSYRQGRNTEAFF
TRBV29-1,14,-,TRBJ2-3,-,TGCAGCGTTGCGGGCCGGGTGGGCTCAGATACGCAGTATTTT,CSVAGRVGSDTQYF
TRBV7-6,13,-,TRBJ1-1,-,TGTGCCAGCAGCTTTAGGGAGGGCACTGAAGCTTTCTTT,CASSFREGTEAFF
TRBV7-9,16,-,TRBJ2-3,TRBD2,TGTGCCAGCAGCGCACTAGCGGGAAGGCGAGAAGATACGCAGTATTTT,CASSALAGRREDTQYF
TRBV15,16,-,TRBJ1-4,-,TGTGCCACCAGCAGGGCTCGGGGGCAAGCTAATGAAAAACTGTTTTTT,CATSRARGQANEKLFF
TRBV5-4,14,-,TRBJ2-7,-,TGTGCCAGCAGCTTGGCCGGGAGCTCCTACGAGCAGTACTTC,CASSLAGSSYEQYF
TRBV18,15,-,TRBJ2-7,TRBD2,TGTGCCAGCTCAGAATTTAGCGGGAGGGTCGGTGAGCAGTACTTC,CASSEFSGRVGEQYF
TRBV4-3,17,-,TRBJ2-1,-,TGCGCCAGCAGCCAAGATCAAACGGCGAGCTCCTACAATGAGCAGTTCTTC,CASSQDQTASSYNEQFF
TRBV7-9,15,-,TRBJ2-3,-,TGTGCCAGCAGCCGCCGACTAGGGGGCACAGATACGCAGTATTTT,CASSRRLGGTDTQYF
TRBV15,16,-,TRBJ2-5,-,TGTGCCACCAGCAGAGAAGGTTTACTGTACCAAGAGACCCAGTACTTC,CATSREGLLYQETQYF
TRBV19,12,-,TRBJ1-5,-,TGTGCCAGTAGTCTCTTAGGTCAGCCCCAGCATTTT,CASSLLGQPQHF